One sample yielded the 4 T cell receptor beta chains listed below, sequenced in a study of OX40 agonist ivuxolimab in advanced cancers. The repertoire was sequenced with immunoSEQ multiplex PCR; TCRdb's copy has only in-frame clones and lacks some. The sample holds more than 65,000 clones; roughly 85% are singletons and the top ten take roughly 0.89%. Source: CD4+ or CD8+ T cells sorted from blood, taken in a trial of the OX40 agonist ivuxolimab. All receptors derive from an adult with an advanced solid tumor such as melanoma, head and neck, liver or kidney cancer.

This clone is labeled as medium-sized. V is TRBV4-3 and J is TRBJ1-5, with no clear D. V dropped 1 base and J dropped 4 bases, with 5 bases sitting between them. CDR1 LGHNA and CDR2 YSLEER come from the germline V gene. This CDR3 contains 13 residues. This CDR3 is CASSQAENQPQHF. Here the CDR3 DNA reads TGCGCCAGCAGCCAAGCTGAGAATCAGCCCCAGCATTTT.

This chain joins TRBV28 and TRBJ2-7; D is perhaps TRBD2 (7 bases). Germline V gene lookup returns CDR1 MDHEN and CDR2 SYDVKM. V shed 5 bases and J shed 3 bases, with 20 bases lying between them. The CDR3 length is 16 residues. Here the CDR3 DNA reads TGTGCCAGCAGTCTTGACATGGGGGGGGCGATCTACGAGCAGTACTTC. It is translated as CASSLDMGGAIYEQYF.

The rearrangement uses TRBV5-1 and TRBJ1-1; 8 bases map to TRBD1. V was pared by 4 bases and J by 4 bases, with 9 bases of the junction left unmatched. Looked up from germline, CDR1 is SGHRS and CDR2 is YFSETQ. The CDR3 is 15 residues long. DNA for the CDR3: TGCGCCAGCAGCACTACGACAGGGGTGGCCACTGAAGCTTTCTTT. Amino acid sequence: CASSTTTGVATEAFF.

The rearrangement joins TRBV2 to TRBJ1-5; D gene ambiguous. CDR1 is SNHLY and CDR2 is FYNNEI in the germline V gene. The CDR3 totals 13 residues. Trimming pared 6 bases from V and 4 bases from J, leaving 10 bases between. Here the CDR3 DNA reads TGTGCCAGCAGGCTCTGGGAGAATCAGCCCCAGCATTTT. Encoded protein: CASRLWENQPQHF.